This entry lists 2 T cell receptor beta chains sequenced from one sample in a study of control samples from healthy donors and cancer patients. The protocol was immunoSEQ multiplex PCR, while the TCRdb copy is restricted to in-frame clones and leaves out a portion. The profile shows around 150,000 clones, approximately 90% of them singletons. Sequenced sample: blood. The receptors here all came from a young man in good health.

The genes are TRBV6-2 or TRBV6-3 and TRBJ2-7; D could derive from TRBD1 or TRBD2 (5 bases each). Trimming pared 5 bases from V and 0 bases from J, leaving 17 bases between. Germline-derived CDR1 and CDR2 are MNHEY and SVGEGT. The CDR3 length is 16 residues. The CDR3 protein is CASSLRPGRSSYEQYF. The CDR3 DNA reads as TGTGCCAGCAGTCTAAGGCCGGGACGCAGCTCCTACGAGCAGTACTTC.

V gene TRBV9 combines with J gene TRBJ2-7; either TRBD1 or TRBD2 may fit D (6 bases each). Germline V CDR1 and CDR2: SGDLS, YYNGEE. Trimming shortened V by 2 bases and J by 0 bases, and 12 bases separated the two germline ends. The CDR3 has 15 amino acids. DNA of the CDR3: TGTGCCAGCAGCGTCGGGGGCAGCACCTCCTACGAGCAGTACTTC. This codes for CASSVGGSTSYEQYF.